These 23 T cell receptor beta chains were sequenced from one sample in a study of cytomegalovirus exposure and HLA in healthy donors. Vbeta (60) and Jbeta (13) primers were used in the PCR. TCRdb's copy holds only in-frame clones and misses some; the assay was immunoSEQ multiplex PCR. The profile covers about 150,000 clones, with 70% to 80% appearing a single time and less than 10% taken by the ten largest. What was sequenced was PBMCs. These receptors were obtained from a man aged 25 to 40 in good health and CMV-seropositive.

This chain links TRBV7-8 with TRBJ1-5; no clear D. Trimming cost V 8 bases and J 0 bases, with 8 bases left between them. Germline V gives CDR1 SGHVS, CDR2 FQNEAQ. The CDR3 sequence is 13 residues long. CDR3 sequence reads: CASSRVSNQPQHF. DNA for the CDR3: TGTGCCAGCTCGAGAGTTAGCAATCAGCCCCAGCATTTT.

Written as DNA, the CDR3 is TGTGCCAGCAGCTTACGACCGGAGGTACAAGAGACCCAGTACTTC. It translates to CASSLRPEVQETQYF. This chain connects TRBV7-8 to TRBJ2-5, with D possibly being TRBD2 (5 bases). From germline, CDR1 is SGHVS and CDR2 FQNEAQ. The CDR3 is 15 amino acids. V was clipped by 2 bases and J by 2 bases, with 12 bases between them.

In DNA, the CDR3 is TGTGCCAGCAGCTTGGGACAGGGGGGGCAAGAGACCCAGTACTTC. Encoded protein: CASSLGQGGQETQYF. The genes are TRBV7-3 and TRBJ2-5; 11 bases are shared with TRBD1. Trimming took 3 bases from V and 2 from J; bases not matched to a gene: 2. The germline CDR1 and CDR2 sequences are SGHTA and FQGTGA. The CDR3 loop spans 15 amino acids.

The chain combines TRBV5-4 with TRBJ2-1; TRBD1 matches 8 bases. Germline loops: CDR1 SGHNT, CDR2 YYREEE (reference sequence). The J segment lost 0 bases and the V segment lost 5 bases, leaving 4 bases of the junction unmatched. The CDR3 totals 15 residues. The CDR3 DNA is TGTGCCAGCAGGCCTGACAGGGGCTCCTACAATGAGCAGTTCTTC. It specifies CASRPDRGSYNEQFF.

The chain uses TRBV27 and TRBJ1-2; D possibly corresponds to TRBD1 (6 bases). The CDR3 is 15 amino acids. Trimming cost V 2 bases and J 5 bases, with 15 bases left between them. Germline assignment: CDR1 MNHEY and CDR2 SMNVEV (reference sequence). CDR3 DNA: TGTGCCAGCAGTTTAAGGGGCCCAGGGGCTTATGGCTACACCTTC. This gives the protein CASSLRGPGAYGYTF.

The chain employs TRBV28 and TRBJ2-7; D remains ambiguous. V was cut by 4 bases and J by 7 bases, with 8 bases left in between. Germline-derived CDR1 and CDR2 are MDHEN and SYDVKM. This CDR3 has 11 residues. The CDR3 loop is CASSSPGEQYF. CDR3 sequence (DNA): TGTGCCAGCAGTTCCCCCGGGGAGCAGTACTTC.

The CDR3 DNA follows: TGTGCCAGCAGCTTGTACTTGCCGTCAGGTGGCTACACCTTC. It yields the protein CASSLYLPSGGYTF. The chain combines TRBV5-4 with TRBJ1-2; D not certain. The CDR3 length is 14 residues. Trimming took 1 base from V and 7 from J, leaving 14 bases between them. Looked up from germline, CDR1 is SGHNT and CDR2 is YYREEE (reference sequence).

The chain uses TRBV28 and TRBJ1-2; maybe TRBD1 (6 bases). CDR1 and CDR2 (germline): MDHEN, SYDVKM. V shed 5 bases and J shed 7 bases, with 20 bases lying between them. CDR3 length equals 15 residues. The CDR3 is CASSPWGEGVGGYTF. CDR3 sequence (DNA): TGTGCCAGCAGTCCGTGGGGTGAGGGGGTTGGTGGCTACACCTTC.

The chain's CDR3 is CATCSGTGYEQYF. The CDR3 DNA follows: TGTGCCACATGCTCCGGGACAGGGTACGAGCAGTACTTC. V usage is TRBV10-3 and J usage is TRBJ2-7; TRBD1 matches 9 bases. The J segment lost 4 bases and the V segment lost 10 bases, leaving 8 bases of the junction unmatched. This CDR3 is 13 amino acids long. Looked up from germline, CDR1 is ENHRY and CDR2 is SYGVKD.

The chain employs TRBV7-9 and TRBJ2-1; 10 bases are a match to TRBD2. CDR3 size: 14 residues. V shed 4 bases, J shed 5 bases, and the junction held 2 bases outside the gene matches. Germline V gene sequence: CDR1 SEHNR, CDR2 FQNEAQ (reference sequence). This CDR3 reads CASSYSGGDNEQFF. The CDR3, as DNA: TGTGCCAGCAGCTACAGCGGGGGGGACAATGAGCAGTTCTTC.

J is TRBJ2-1 and V is TRBV29-1, with TRBD1 identical over 9 bases. J was trimmed by 8 bases and V by 4 bases; bases with no gene match: 12. The CDR3 runs 15 residues. The V gene's germline CDR1 is SQVTM and CDR2 ANQGSEA. The CDR3 here is CSVVGTGTGFDEQFF. CDR3 coding DNA: TGCAGCGTTGTCGGGACAGGGACGGGGTTCGATGAGCAGTTCTTC.

This chain uses TRBV5-1 with TRBJ2-5; TRBD2 might be the D (6 bases). The CDR3 totals 15 residues. Trimming pared 0 bases from V and 1 base from J, leaving 10 bases between. Germline V gene sequence: CDR1 SGHRS, CDR2 YFSETQ. The CDR3 loop reads CASSLGRGIQETQYF. CDR3 in DNA: TGCGCCAGCAGCTTGGGGAGGGGTATCCAAGAGACCCAGTACTTC.

The rearrangement links TRBV7-2 to TRBJ2-5; weak D call: TRBD1 (6 bases). The germline V gene has CDR1 SGHTA and CDR2 FQGNSA. This CDR3 spans 16 amino acids. V was cut by 5 bases and J by 0 bases, with 16 bases left in between. The CDR3 nucleotides read TGTGCCAGCAGCCAGACAGGTTTTGGGTACCAAGAGACCCAGTACTTC. This gives the protein CASSQTGFGYQETQYF.

On this clone itself: A read error may account for a junction end that differs from germline. The genes are TRBV6-5 and TRBJ2-7; TRBD1 is a possible D gene (6 bases). The CDR3 runs 15 residues. Germline V gene data show CDR1 as MNHEY and CDR2 as SVGAGI. For the CDR3, the DNA is TGTGCCAGCAGCTACTCGGGACAACAGATCCCCGAGCAGTACTTC. This codes for CASSYSGQQIPEQYF.

The rearrangement uses TRBV6-1 and TRBJ2-1, with TRBD2 identical over 12 bases. The length of the CDR3 is 17 residues. The germline gives CDR1 MNHNS, CDR2 SASEGT. The J segment lost 6 bases and the V segment lost 3 bases, leaving 9 bases of the junction unmatched. CDR3 coding DNA: TGTGCCAGCAGTGATGATACTAGCGGGGGGAGGGGCAATGAGCAGTTCTTC. Translating it yields CASSDDTSGGRGNEQFF.

This sequence joins TRBV4-3 and TRBJ2-5; 7 positions agree with TRBD1. This CDR3 is 15 amino acids long. Germline V gene lookup returns CDR1 LGHNA and CDR2 YSLEER. V was pared by 3 bases and J by 5 bases, with 9 bases of the junction left unmatched. The CDR3 coding sequence is TGCGCCAGCAGCCATAGACAGGGCACTGGGGAGACCCAGTACTTC. It codes for CASSHRQGTGETQYF.

CDR3 bases: TGTGCCAGCAGTTACTGGGGACAGAGGAGCTCCTACGAGCAGTACTTC. As protein: CASSYWGQRSSYEQYF. The chain carries TRBV6-6 and TRBJ2-7, with 7 nucleotides matching TRBD1. This CDR3 spans 16 amino acids. The J segment lost 0 bases and the V segment lost 1 base, leaving 6 bases of the junction unmatched. Germline lookup yields CDR1 MNHNY and CDR2 SVGAGI (reference sequence).

The chain has TRBV27 and TRBJ1-1; D is uncertain. The germline V gene encodes CDR1 MNHEY and CDR2 SMNVEV (reference sequence). V was clipped by 0 bases and J by 1 base, with 3 bases between them. CDR3 length: 13 amino acids. Written as DNA, the CDR3 is TGTGCCAGCAGTTTATCCAGGAACACTGAAGCTTTCTTT. This encodes CASSLSRNTEAFF.

The chain has TRBV7-2 and TRBJ1-1; D is perhaps TRBD1 (5 bases). Trimming stripped 6 bases from V and 5 bases from J, with 16 bases between. CDR1 SGHTA and CDR2 FQGNSA come from the germline V gene. The CDR3 is made up of 14 amino acids. The CDR3 loop is CASSPGGVRTEAFF. CDR3 nucleotides: TGTGCCAGCAGTCCCGGGGGGGTGAGGACTGAAGCTTTCTTT.

This chain uses TRBV27 with TRBJ2-4, with a weak D call TRBD2 (5 bases). V gave up 4 bases and J gave up 1 base, with 8 bases separating them. Germline assignment: CDR1 MNHEY and CDR2 SMNVEV (reference sequence). The CDR3 has 14 residues. The CDR3 nucleotides read TGTGCCAGCAGTTCGGGGTTCGCCAAAAACATTCAGTACTTC. Protein sequence: CASSSGFAKNIQYF.

The rearrangement uses TRBV27 and TRBJ1-5; 9 bases align to TRBD1. The CDR3 sequence is 18 residues long. The germline gives CDR1 MNHEY, CDR2 SMNVEV (reference sequence). With V trimmed by 0 bases and J by 7 bases, 13 bases remained unmatched. CDR3 sequence reads: CASSLSITGQGRSQPQHF. The CDR3 DNA follows: TGTGCCAGCAGTTTATCGATTACGGGACAGGGACGCAGCCAGCCCCAGCATTTT.

This chain connects TRBV14 to TRBJ2-7; 7 nucleotides agree with TRBD1. The CDR3 extends over 15 amino acids. CDR1 is SGHDN, CDR2 FVKESK, per germline. V lost 5 bases and J lost 3; bases outside the gene matches: 10. The chain's CDR3 is CASSAPGQKFYEQYF. CDR3 DNA: TGTGCCAGCAGCGCCCCGGGACAGAAGTTCTACGAGCAGTACTTC. Complete variable domain (other parts from reference TRBV14 and TRBJ2-7): EAGVTQFPSHSVIEKGQTVTLRCDPISGHDNLYWYRRVMGKEIKFLLHFVKESKQDESGMPNNRFLAERTGGTYSTLKVQPAELEDSGVYFCASSAPGQKFYEQYFGPGTRLTVT.

The chain couples TRBV5-4 to TRBJ1-4; TRBD1 agrees at 9 bases. Germline lookup yields CDR1 SGHNT and CDR2 YYREEE (reference sequence). V shed 4 bases and J 5 bases; nucleotides not matched to a gene: 3. CDR3 size: 14 residues. The CDR3 DNA follows: TGTGCCAGCAGCCACAGGGGGCACAATGAAAAACTGTTTTTT. This sequence encodes CASSHRGHNEKLFF.